The source of this T cell receptor beta chain is a study of blood T cell repertoires in COVID-19. Study in general: Cohort 3 recovery required two negative PCRs, clearance, or symptom resolution.

The method was immunoSEQ multiplex PCR; TCRdb's version includes in-frame clones alone and lacks a portion of them. This sample yields some 300,000 clones, of which around 89% are seen a single time; under 2.5% belongs to the top ten. Trimming took 5 bases from V and 7 from J, leaving 15 bases between them. The CDR3 has 15 residues. Germline values: CDR1 MDHEN, CDR2 SYDVKM. Enrolled through a virtual design, the participants were between roughly 18 and 90 years of age and came from under 25 US areas. This clone appeared a single time. The TCR was taken from a woman aged 60-75 years in a cohort exposed to, infected with or recovered from COVID-19 (not recorded which). The chain combines TRBV28 with TRBJ1-6; a weak D match, TRBD1 (5 bases). Sequencing was carried out using PBMCs or T cells enriched from blood (not recorded which). The CDR3 nucleotides are TGTGCCAGCAGTCCGCCCCGGGGGGGAAATTCACCCCTCCACTTT. This gives the protein CASSPPRGGNSPLHF.